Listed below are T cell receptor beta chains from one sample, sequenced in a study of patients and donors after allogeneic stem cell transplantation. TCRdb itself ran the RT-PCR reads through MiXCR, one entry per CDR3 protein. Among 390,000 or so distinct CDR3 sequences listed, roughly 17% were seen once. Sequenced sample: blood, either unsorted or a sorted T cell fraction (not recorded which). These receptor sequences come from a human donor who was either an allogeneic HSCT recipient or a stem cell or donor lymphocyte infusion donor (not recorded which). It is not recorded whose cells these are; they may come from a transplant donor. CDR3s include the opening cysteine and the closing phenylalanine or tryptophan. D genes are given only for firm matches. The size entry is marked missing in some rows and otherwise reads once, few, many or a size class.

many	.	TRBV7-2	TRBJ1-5	TGTGCCAGCAGCTCCCGACCTGGGCAGCCCCAGCATTTT	CASSSRPGQPQHF
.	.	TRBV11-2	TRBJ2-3	TGTGCCAGCAGCTTAGATGTGAGAGGTTTTAGCACAGATACGCAGTATTTT	CASSLDVRGFSTDTQYF
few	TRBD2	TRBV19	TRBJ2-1	TGTGCCAGTAGTATACTGACTAGCGGGAGGGCGAAGCAGTTCTTC	CASSILTSGRAKQFF
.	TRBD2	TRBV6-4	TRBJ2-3	TGTGCCAGCACCGCCTTGCGGGGGACTAGGAGGAATACGCAGTATTTT	CASTALRGTRRNTQYF
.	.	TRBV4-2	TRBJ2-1	TGTGCCAGCAGCCAAAGTAGTGCCAGAATTAATGAGCAGTTCTTC	CASSQSSARINEQFF
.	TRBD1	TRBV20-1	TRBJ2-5	TGCAGTGCTAGGGGACAGACGACAGTGGAGACCCAGTACTTC	CSARGQTTVETQYF
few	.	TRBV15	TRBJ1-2	TGTGCCACCAGCAGAGAAAAGGTCGGCCCCAATTTC	CATSREKVGPNF
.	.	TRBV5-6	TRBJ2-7	TGTGCCAGCACCACGGCTTTTTTCGGGTTGTACGAGCAGTACTTC	CASTTAFFGLYEQYF
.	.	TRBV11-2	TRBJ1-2	TGTGCCAGCAGCTCTGACAGCTTAGTCCTGTATGGCTACACCTTC	CASSSDSLVLYGYTF
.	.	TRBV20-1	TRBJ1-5	TGCAGTGCTAGAGGAGGGGTGGGCAATCAGCCCCAGCATTTT	CSARGGVGNQPQHF
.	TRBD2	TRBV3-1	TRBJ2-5	TGTGCCAGCAGCCAAGGAGCGGGAGGGTTCGGGACCCAGTACTTC	CASSQGAGGFGTQYF